The subject of this entry is one T cell receptor (beta chain). The data are from a study of blood T cell repertoires in COVID-19. Profiled with immunoSEQ multiplex PCR; TCRdb holds only in-frame clones, not every one. The sample consists of approximately 86,000 clones, 75% to 85% of them appearing once. This receptor was obtained from a woman in her seventies with acute or convalescent COVID-19. Material for sequencing was peripheral blood.

The CDR3 DNA sequence: TGTGCCTGGAGTGCAGGGTTGGATCAGCCCCAGCATTTT. Translating it yields CAWSAGLDQPQHF. This chain links TRBV30 with TRBJ1-5, with a possible D match to TRBD1 (5 bases). Germline V gives CDR1 GTSNPN, CDR2 SVGIG (reference sequence). The CDR3 spans 13 residues. With 1 base removed from V and 5 bases from J, the gap between germline ends came to 9 bases.